These T cell receptor beta chains were read from a single sample in a study of HIV-infected patients and healthy controls. TCRdb used MiXCR to reprocess the 5' RACE reads, holding one entry per CDR3 protein. The repertoire holds 5,000 to 6,500 distinct CDR3 sequences, around 8.6% seen once, with just under 20% in the top ten. The source material was blood, sampled before antiretroviral therapy. Receptors were obtained from an adult with HIV infection. Each CDR3 is given with its conserved first and last residue. The D gene is left open where the match is weak. For some rows the clone size is stated as once, few or many, or as a class when expanded; others skip it.

j_gene	abundance	d_gene	v_gene	CDR3nt	CDR3aa
TRBJ2-7	many	NA	TRBV7-2	TGTGCCAGCAGCTTAGACGGACGGGTCTACGAGCAGTACTTC	CASSLDGRVYEQYF
TRBJ2-5	few	TRBD1	TRBV7-6	TGTGCCAGCAGCTGGGGACAGGGGTACCAAGAGACCCAGTACTTC	CASSWGQGYQETQYF
TRBJ2-2	many	NA	TRBV5-4	TGTGCCAGCAGCCGAGAACTGGCCGGGGAGCTGTTTTTT	CASSRELAGELFF
TRBJ1-1	NA	TRBD1	TRBV12-3/TRBV12-4	TGTGCCAGCAGTTCAGGGGGCGGGGTTTCTGAAGCTTTCTTT	CASSSGGGVSEAFF
TRBJ2-2	medium-sized	NA	TRBV24-1	TGTGCCACCTCTCAGGTTAACACCGGGGAGCTGTTTTTT	CATSQVNTGELFF
TRBJ2-7	medium-sized	NA	TRBV7-8	TGTGCCAGCAGCTTAGGTGGCGGAGCGGCGAACTACGAGCAGTACTTC	CASSLGGGAANYEQYF
TRBJ2-7	medium-sized	TRBD2	TRBV7-2	TGTGCCAGCAGCTTAACTAGCGGGAGCGTCCCCGAGCAGTACTTC	CASSLTSGSVPEQYF
TRBJ1-1	many	NA	TRBV2	TGTGCCAGCAGTGAGGGGTCGAACACTGAAGCTTTCTTT	CASSEGSNTEAFF
TRBJ2-1	many	TRBD2	TRBV20-1	TGCAGTGCCGGGGGGGTAGCGGCCTACAATGAGCAGTTCTTC	CSAGGVAAYNEQFF
TRBJ2-1	many	NA	TRBV2	TGTGCCAGCTTTCAGGACAGCTCCTACAATGAGCAGTTCTTC	CASFQDSSYNEQFF
TRBJ2-3	medium-sized	NA	TRBV18	TGTGCCAGCTCACCTAACAAAGATACGCAGTATTTT	CASSPNKDTQYF
TRBJ2-3	NA	NA	TRBV18	TGTGCCAGCTCACCGAGTCGAGATACGCAGTATTTT	CASSPSRDTQYF
TRBJ2-3	medium-sized	TRBD2	TRBV29-1	TGCAGCTACACCGGGACTAGTATAACAGATACGCAGTATTTT	CSYTGTSITDTQYF
TRBJ1-5	medium-sized	NA	TRBV18	TGTGCCAGCTCACCGTCCGGCAGGGTTGGGAATCAGCCCCAGCATTTT	CASSPSGRVGNQPQHF
TRBJ2-2	many	NA	TRBV7-9	TGTGCCAGCAGCCCCCTGCCTAGCTGGAGTGCTAACACCGGGGAGCTGTTTTTT	CASSPLPSWSANTGELFF
TRBJ1-2	many	NA	TRBV6-1	TGTGCCAGCACACCACGGAGGGACTATGGCTACACCTTC	CASTPRRDYGYTF
TRBJ2-2	medium-sized	NA	TRBV5-1	TGCGCCAGCAGCTGGACTTCCGCCTACACCGGGGAGCTGTTTTTT	CASSWTSAYTGELFF
TRBJ1-5	medium-sized	NA	TRBV5-6	TGTGCCAGCAGCTTGAGGGGACCCCGGAGCAATCAGCCCCAGCATTTT	CASSLRGPRSNQPQHF
TRBJ2-5	few	NA	TRBV6-2/TRBV6-3	TGTGCCAGCAGTAACCCTTGTCTACCCACATTTTGCCAAGAGACCCAGTACTTC	CASSNPCLPTFCQETQYF
TRBJ1-2	medium-sized	TRBD1	TRBV29-1	TGCAGCGTAGGGACAGGGCTATATGGCTACACCTTC	CSVGTGLYGYTF
TRBJ2-7	many	NA	TRBV7-8	TGTGCCAGCAGCGGGTATTTTACTGGGACCGCGGCCTACGAGCAGTACTTC	CASSGYFTGTAAYEQYF
TRBJ1-1	many	TRBD1	TRBV18	TGTGCCAGCTCACCACGAAGGGGGCCCACTGAAGCTTTCTTT	CASSPRRGPTEAFF
TRBJ2-3	NA	NA	TRBV15	TGTGCCACCAGCAGAAGATCACAGGGACCAGATACGCAGTATTTT	CATSRRSQGPDTQYF
TRBJ2-7	NA	TRBD2	TRBV7-7	TGTGCTAGCAGCCCGGGACTAGGGACCTACGAGCAGTACTTC	CASSPGLGTYEQYF
TRBJ2-5	medium-sized	TRBD2	TRBV2	TGTGCCAGCAGTGAAGCAAGCGGGGAAGAGACCCAGTACTTC	CASSEASGEETQYF
TRBJ1-5	medium-sized	NA	TRBV27	TGTGCCAGCAGTTTATCTCCTTGGGGCAATCAGCCCCAGCATTTT	CASSLSPWGNQPQHF
TRBJ1-1	medium-sized	NA	TRBV7-3	TGTGCCAGCAGCTTAAGGGGAAACACTGAAGCTTTCTTT	CASSLRGNTEAFF
TRBJ2-6	many	NA	TRBV18	TGTGCCAGCTCCCAAATGGGGGGGGCCAACGTCCTGACTTTC	CASSQMGGANVLTF
TRBJ2-3	many	NA	TRBV11-1	TGTGCCAGCAGCCATGGGGGGGCTCTCGTTACGCAGTATTTT	CASSHGGALVTQYF
TRBJ2-1	many	NA	TRBV24-1	TGTGCCACCAGTGTTCAGACAGGAGCCTACAATGAGCAGTTCTTC	CATSVQTGAYNEQFF
TRBJ2-1	NA	NA	TRBV5-1	TGCGCCAGCAGCCCAGATTACAATGAGCAGTTCTTC	CASSPDYNEQFF
TRBJ2-3	medium-sized	TRBD2	TRBV15	TGTGCCACCAGCACTAGCGGGAGCACAGATACGCAGTATTTT	CATSTSGSTDTQYF
TRBJ2-7	medium-sized	TRBD2	TRBV30	TGTGCCTGGAGTGAAGGGACTCAGGGAGGGGCCTACGAGCAGTACTTC	CAWSEGTQGGAYEQYF
TRBJ1-5	many	NA	TRBV19	TGTGCCAGTAGTATAGACGGGCAGAGAAGCAATCAGCCCCAGCATTTT	CASSIDGQRSNQPQHF
TRBJ2-1	medium-sized	TRBD2	TRBV20-1	TGCAGTGCAGGGACTAGCGGGAGAGGAGAGCAGTTCTTC	CSAGTSGRGEQFF
TRBJ2-4	NA	NA	TRBV19	TGTGCCAGTTCCCCCAAGGGGTTAGCCAAAAACATTCAGTACTTC	CASSPKGLAKNIQYF
TRBJ1-1	few	NA	TRBV21-1	TGTGCCAGCAGCACTAGGACAGGGGTAGACACTGAAGCTTTCTTT	CASSTRTGVDTEAFF
TRBJ1-2	medium-sized	TRBD1	TRBV7-6	TGTGCCAGCAGCCCGCACTCCGGGACAGGGAGCTATGGCTACACCTTC	CASSPHSGTGSYGYTF
TRBJ2-5	medium-sized	NA	TRBV12-3/TRBV12-4	TGTGCCAGCAGTACAACCGGGACACTAAACCAAGAGACCCAGTACTTC	CASSTTGTLNQETQYF
TRBJ2-4	medium-sized	TRBD2	TRBV6-4	TGTGCCAGCAGTGTGGGCGGGGGAGCCAAAAACATTCAGTACTTC	CASSVGGGAKNIQYF
TRBJ2-1	many	NA	TRBV29-1	TGCAGCGTTGATATCGTCAATGAGCAGTTCTTC	CSVDIVNEQFF
TRBJ2-5	many	NA	TRBV7-2	TGTGCCAGCAGCTTAGACGGAGGAGGGATGGAGACCCAGTACTTC	CASSLDGGGMETQYF